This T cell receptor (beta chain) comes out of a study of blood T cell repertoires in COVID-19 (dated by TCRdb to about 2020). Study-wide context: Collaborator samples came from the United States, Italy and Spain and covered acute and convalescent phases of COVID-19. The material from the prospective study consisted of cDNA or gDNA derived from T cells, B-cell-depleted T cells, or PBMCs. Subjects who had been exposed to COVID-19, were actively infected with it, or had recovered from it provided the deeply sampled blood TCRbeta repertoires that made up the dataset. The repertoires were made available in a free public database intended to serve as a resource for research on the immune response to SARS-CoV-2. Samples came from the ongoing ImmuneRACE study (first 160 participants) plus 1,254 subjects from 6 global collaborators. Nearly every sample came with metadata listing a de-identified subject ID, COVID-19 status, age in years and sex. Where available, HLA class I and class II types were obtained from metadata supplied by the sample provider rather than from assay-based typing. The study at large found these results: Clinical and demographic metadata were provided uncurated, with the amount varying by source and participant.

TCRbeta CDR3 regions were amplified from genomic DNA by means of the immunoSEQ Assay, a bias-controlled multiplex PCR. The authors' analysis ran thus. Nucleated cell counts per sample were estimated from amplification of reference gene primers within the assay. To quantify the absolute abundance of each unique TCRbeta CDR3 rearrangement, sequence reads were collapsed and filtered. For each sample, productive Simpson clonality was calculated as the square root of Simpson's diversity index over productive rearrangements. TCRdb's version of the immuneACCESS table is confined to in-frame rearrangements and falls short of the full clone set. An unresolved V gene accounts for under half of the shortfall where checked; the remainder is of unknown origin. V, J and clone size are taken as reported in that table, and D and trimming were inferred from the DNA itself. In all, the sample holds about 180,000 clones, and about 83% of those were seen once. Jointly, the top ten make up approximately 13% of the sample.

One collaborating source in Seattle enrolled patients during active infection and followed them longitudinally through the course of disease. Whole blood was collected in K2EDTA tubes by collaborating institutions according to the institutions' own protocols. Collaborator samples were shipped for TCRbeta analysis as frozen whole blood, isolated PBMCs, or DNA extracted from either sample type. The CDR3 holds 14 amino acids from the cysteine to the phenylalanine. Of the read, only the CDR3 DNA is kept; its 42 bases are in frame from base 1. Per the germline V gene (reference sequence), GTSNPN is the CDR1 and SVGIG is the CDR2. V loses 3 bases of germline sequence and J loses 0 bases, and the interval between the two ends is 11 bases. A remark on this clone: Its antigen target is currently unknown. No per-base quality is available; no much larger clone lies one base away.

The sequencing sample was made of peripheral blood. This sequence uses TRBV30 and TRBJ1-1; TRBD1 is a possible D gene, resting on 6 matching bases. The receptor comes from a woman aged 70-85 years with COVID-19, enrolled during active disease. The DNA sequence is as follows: TGTGCCTGGAGACGACAGGTAATGAACACTGAAGCTTTCTTT. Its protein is CAWRRQVMNTEAFF.